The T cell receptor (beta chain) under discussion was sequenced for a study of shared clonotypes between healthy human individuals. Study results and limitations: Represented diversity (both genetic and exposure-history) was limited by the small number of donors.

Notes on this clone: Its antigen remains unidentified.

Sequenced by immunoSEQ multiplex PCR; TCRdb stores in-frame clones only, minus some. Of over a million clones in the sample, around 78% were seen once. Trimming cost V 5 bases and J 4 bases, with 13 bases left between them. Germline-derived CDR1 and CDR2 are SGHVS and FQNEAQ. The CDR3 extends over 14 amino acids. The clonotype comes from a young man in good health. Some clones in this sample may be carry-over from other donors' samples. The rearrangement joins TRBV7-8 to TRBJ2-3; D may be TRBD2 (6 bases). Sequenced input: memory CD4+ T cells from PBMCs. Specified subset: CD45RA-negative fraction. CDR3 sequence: CASSLTRSPDTQYF. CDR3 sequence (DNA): TGTGCCAGCAGCCTGACTAGGAGTCCAGATACGCAGTATTTT. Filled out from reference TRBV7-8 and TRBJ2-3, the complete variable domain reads GAGVSQSPRYKVAKRGQDVALRCDPISGHVSLFWYQQALGQGPEFLTYFQNEAQLDKSGLPSDRFFAERPEGSVSTLKIQRTQQEDSAVYLCASSLTRSPDTQYFGPGTRLTVL.